These T cell receptor beta chains were read from a single sample in a study of blood T cell repertoires in COVID-19. TCRdb keeps only in-frame clones here, not all; method: immunoSEQ multiplex PCR. The table includes 60,000 to 85,000 clones, about four fifths detected once. The sample consisted of peripheral blood. Source of these receptors: a woman in her sixties or seventies with acute or convalescent COVID-19. Each CDR3 is given with its conserved first and last residue. D genes are given only for firm matches. Clone size is stated in some rows and not others, as once, few, many or a class when expanded.

clone_size: -
j_call: TRBJ1-1
d_call: TRBD1
v_call: TRBV5-4
cdr3_nt: TGTGCCAGCAGCTCGGGACAGAGAAACACTGAAGCTTTCTTT
cdr3_aa: CASSSGQRNTEAFF

clone_size: -
j_call: TRBJ1-6
d_call: TRBD1
v_call: TRBV19
cdr3_nt: TGTGCCAGTAGTCCTCGGGACAGCTCCTATAATTCACCCCTCCACTTT
cdr3_aa: CASSPRDSSYNSPLHF

clone_size: -
j_call: TRBJ2-2
d_call: -
v_call: TRBV6-2/TRBV6-3
cdr3_nt: TGTGCCAGCAGACCTGGACTGAACACCGGGGAGCTGTTTTTT
cdr3_aa: CASRPGLNTGELFF

clone_size: -
j_call: TRBJ1-1
d_call: TRBD1
v_call: TRBV7-2
cdr3_nt: TGTGCCAGCAGTAGGACAGGGAGCCGACCTGAAGCTTTCTTT
cdr3_aa: CASSRTGSRPEAFF

clone_size: -
j_call: TRBJ1-2
d_call: -
v_call: TRBV20-1
cdr3_nt: TGCAGTGCTAGTAACCGGGGTAACTATGGCTACACCTTC
cdr3_aa: CSASNRGNYGYTF

clone_size: -
j_call: TRBJ1-2
d_call: -
v_call: TRBV5-1
cdr3_nt: TGCGCCAGCAGACCCCCCTTTCGGGGGGCGGAGAGCTATGGCTACACCTTC
cdr3_aa: CASRPPFRGAESYGYTF

clone_size: once
j_call: TRBJ2-7
d_call: TRBD1
v_call: TRBV7-9
cdr3_nt: TGTGCCAGCAGGGGGGACAGGGGCTCCTACGAGCAGTACTTC
cdr3_aa: CASRGDRGSYEQYF

clone_size: -
j_call: TRBJ1-1
d_call: TRBD1
v_call: TRBV28
cdr3_nt: TGTGCCAGCAGTTCCCCGGGACAGGGAAGTCTGAACACTGAAGCTTTCTTT
cdr3_aa: CASSSPGQGSLNTEAFF

clone_size: -
j_call: TRBJ2-3
d_call: -
v_call: TRBV15
cdr3_nt: TGTGCCACCAGCTCATTTGGGGGCAGGGGCACAGATACGCAGTATTTT
cdr3_aa: CATSSFGGRGTDTQYF

clone_size: -
j_call: TRBJ2-5
d_call: TRBD2
v_call: TRBV29-1
cdr3_nt: TGCAGCGTTGAAGATCCGATGGGGGGGGGAGAGACCCAGTACTTC
cdr3_aa: CSVEDPMGGGETQYF

clone_size: -
j_call: TRBJ1-1
d_call: TRBD1
v_call: TRBV3-1/TRBV3-2
cdr3_nt: TGTGCCAGCAGCCAAGGTCAGGGGGCAGAAGCTTTCTTT
cdr3_aa: CASSQGQGAEAFF

clone_size: -
j_call: TRBJ1-5
d_call: -
v_call: TRBV6-5
cdr3_nt: TGTGCCAGCAGTTACTCGATAGGAGCTCTCTTACAGCATTTT
cdr3_aa: CASSYSIGALLQHF

clone_size: -
j_call: TRBJ1-6
d_call: TRBD1
v_call: TRBV2
cdr3_nt: TGTGCCAGCATGAGGGACAGCGGAATCTCACCCCTCCACTTT
cdr3_aa: CASMRDSGISPLHF

clone_size: -
j_call: TRBJ1-4
d_call: -
v_call: TRBV11-2
cdr3_nt: TGTGCCAGCAGCTTAGGATCGCGACGGACTACTAATGAAAAACTGTTTTTT
cdr3_aa: CASSLGSRRTTNEKLFF

clone_size: few
j_call: TRBJ2-3
d_call: TRBD1
v_call: TRBV24-1
cdr3_nt: TGTGCCACCAGTGATAGGGGCTCCCGACAGGGGACAGATACGCAGTATTTT
cdr3_aa: CATSDRGSRQGTDTQYF

clone_size: -
j_call: TRBJ1-1
d_call: -
v_call: TRBV6-4
cdr3_nt: TGTGCCAGCAGTGACTCAAAGGGGGGGGGCACTGAAGCTTTCTTT
cdr3_aa: CASSDSKGGGTEAFF

clone_size: -
j_call: TRBJ1-6
d_call: TRBD1
v_call: TRBV5-6
cdr3_nt: TGTGCCAGCAGCTTGGTTTCGGACAGGGGGTCACCCCTCCACTTT
cdr3_aa: CASSLVSDRGSPLHF

clone_size: -
j_call: TRBJ1-4
d_call: TRBD1
v_call: TRBV6-1
cdr3_nt: TGTGCCAGCAGTGGCACGTGGGGACAGGGGGCGAGTAGGACTAATGAAAAACTGTTTTTT
cdr3_aa: CASSGTWGQGASRTNEKLFF

clone_size: -
j_call: TRBJ1-1
d_call: -
v_call: TRBV28
cdr3_nt: TGTGCCAGCAGGTACCGAACATCCATGAACACTGAAGCTTTCTTT
cdr3_aa: CASRYRTSMNTEAFF

clone_size: -
j_call: TRBJ2-3
d_call: -
v_call: TRBV5-6
cdr3_nt: TGTGCCAGCAGCTTGGTTACAGCAACAGATACGCAGTATTTT
cdr3_aa: CASSLVTATDTQYF

clone_size: -
j_call: TRBJ1-1
d_call: TRBD1
v_call: TRBV12-3/TRBV12-4
cdr3_nt: TGTGCCAGCAGTTGGGACAGAAACACTGAAGCTTTCTTT
cdr3_aa: CASSWDRNTEAFF

clone_size: few
j_call: TRBJ1-1
d_call: TRBD1
v_call: TRBV9
cdr3_nt: TGTGCCAGCACTCCCAGGGACAGGGGGACTGAAGCTTTCTTT
cdr3_aa: CASTPRDRGTEAFF

clone_size: once
j_call: TRBJ2-2
d_call: -
v_call: TRBV5-5
cdr3_nt: TGTGCCAGCAGCTTGGGCTCGGGGAACACCGGGGAGCTGTTTTTT
cdr3_aa: CASSLGSGNTGELFF

clone_size: -
j_call: TRBJ2-1
d_call: -
v_call: TRBV9
cdr3_nt: TGTGCCAGCAGCCTCAGCACAGGCTCCTACAATGAGCAGTTCTTC
cdr3_aa: CASSLSTGSYNEQFF

clone_size: few
j_call: TRBJ2-5
d_call: TRBD1
v_call: TRBV2
cdr3_nt: TGTGCCAGCAGTGAAGACAGGGGCTGGGAGACCCAGTACTTC
cdr3_aa: CASSEDRGWETQYF

clone_size: -
j_call: TRBJ1-3
d_call: -
v_call: TRBV11-2
cdr3_nt: TGTGCCAGCAGCTTCATTAACACAGGGATCTCTGGAAACACCATATATTTT
cdr3_aa: CASSFINTGISGNTIYF

clone_size: once
j_call: TRBJ1-5
d_call: -
v_call: TRBV7-2
cdr3_nt: TGTGCCAGCAGCCCCCGGGGAGATAGGGGCAATCAGCCCCAGCATTTT
cdr3_aa: CASSPRGDRGNQPQHF

clone_size: few
j_call: TRBJ2-2
d_call: TRBD2
v_call: TRBV11-2
cdr3_nt: TGTGCCAGCAGCTTAGTAGCGGGGGGCTACACCGGGGAGCTGTTTTTT
cdr3_aa: CASSLVAGGYTGELFF

clone_size: -
j_call: TRBJ2-4
d_call: -
v_call: TRBV7-8
cdr3_nt: TGTGCCAGCAGCTTCGCCGAGGACATTCAGTACTTC
cdr3_aa: CASSFAEDIQYF

clone_size: -
j_call: TRBJ2-6
d_call: -
v_call: TRBV7-9
cdr3_nt: TGTGCCAGCAGCTTAGTGACAAGACGCTCTGGGGCCAACGTCCTGACTTTC
cdr3_aa: CASSLVTRRSGANVLTF

clone_size: -
j_call: TRBJ1-2
d_call: -
v_call: TRBV6-5
cdr3_nt: TGTGCCAGCAGCAATGAGGTCCTCTATGGCTACACCTTC
cdr3_aa: CASSNEVLYGYTF

clone_size: -
j_call: TRBJ1-4
d_call: TRBD1
v_call: TRBV19
cdr3_nt: TGTGCCAGTAGTTTGCAGGACAGGGGAGATAATGAAAAACTGTTTTTT
cdr3_aa: CASSLQDRGDNEKLFF

clone_size: few
j_call: TRBJ2-1
d_call: -
v_call: TRBV19
cdr3_nt: TGTGCCAGTAGTATTTCCAGGAACAATGAGCAGTTCTTC
cdr3_aa: CASSISRNNEQFF

clone_size: -
j_call: TRBJ2-3
d_call: -
v_call: TRBV6-6
cdr3_nt: TGTGCCAGCAGGGACAGTGGAACAGATACGCAGTATTTT
cdr3_aa: CASRDSGTDTQYF

clone_size: -
j_call: TRBJ1-5
d_call: -
v_call: TRBV9
cdr3_nt: TGTGCCAGCAGCGTAGAGCCGTATAGCAATCAGCCCCAGCATTTT
cdr3_aa: CASSVEPYSNQPQHF

clone_size: -
j_call: TRBJ2-2
d_call: -
v_call: TRBV5-4
cdr3_nt: TGTGCCAGCAGCCTAGATCAGGGGCGACGGAACACCGGGGAGCTGTTTTTT
cdr3_aa: CASSLDQGRRNTGELFF

clone_size: -
j_call: TRBJ2-1
d_call: -
v_call: TRBV7-9
cdr3_nt: TGTGCCAGCAGCTTAGGAGGGCTCTCCAATGAGCAGTTCTTC
cdr3_aa: CASSLGGLSNEQFF

clone_size: few
j_call: TRBJ1-2
d_call: -
v_call: TRBV30
cdr3_nt: TGTGCCTGGAGCCTCAGGGGAGTAGGCTACACCTTC
cdr3_aa: CAWSLRGVGYTF

clone_size: -
j_call: TRBJ1-1
d_call: -
v_call: TRBV30
cdr3_nt: TGTGCCTGGAGTGTAAGGAGGGACACTGAAGCTTTCTTT
cdr3_aa: CAWSVRRDTEAFF

clone_size: -
j_call: TRBJ1-1
d_call: TRBD1
v_call: TRBV30
cdr3_nt: TGTGCCTGGAACAGGGGGGCTGAAGCTTTCTTT
cdr3_aa: CAWNRGAEAFF

clone_size: -
j_call: TRBJ2-1
d_call: TRBD2
v_call: TRBV5-1
cdr3_nt: TGCGCCAGCAGCTTGGCGCTAGCGGGGAATAATGAGCAGTTCTTC
cdr3_aa: CASSLALAGNNEQFF

clone_size: -
j_call: TRBJ1-4
d_call: TRBD1
v_call: TRBV19
cdr3_nt: TGTGCCAGTAGTGACAGGGGGCGTCTTAAACTGTTTTTT
cdr3_aa: CASSDRGRLKLFF

clone_size: many
j_call: TRBJ1-5
d_call: TRBD1
v_call: TRBV30
cdr3_nt: TGTGCCTGGAGTCACCGGGACAGGGGAGGGAATCAGCCCCAGCATTTT
cdr3_aa: CAWSHRDRGGNQPQHF

clone_size: -
j_call: TRBJ2-2
d_call: TRBD1
v_call: TRBV6-1
cdr3_nt: TGTGCCAGCAGTGATGACAGGGGGCGCGTGACCGGGGAGCTGTTTTTT
cdr3_aa: CASSDDRGRVTGELFF

clone_size: -
j_call: TRBJ1-2
d_call: -
v_call: TRBV2
cdr3_nt: TGTGCCAGCAGTGAAGCGCTTCGGACAACCTATGGCTACACCTTC
cdr3_aa: CASSEALRTTYGYTF

clone_size: -
j_call: TRBJ1-5
d_call: TRBD1
v_call: TRBV19
cdr3_nt: TGTGCCAGTAGTTCTGCCGGGACAGAGGTTGGGCCCCAGCATTTT
cdr3_aa: CASSSAGTEVGPQHF

clone_size: few
j_call: TRBJ2-2
d_call: TRBD1
v_call: TRBV28
cdr3_nt: TGTGCCAGCACTAAACCCGTGGATAGGGACAGGGGACCGGGGGAGCTGTTTTTT
cdr3_aa: CASTKPVDRDRGPGELFF

clone_size: -
j_call: TRBJ2-7
d_call: TRBD1
v_call: TRBV2
cdr3_nt: TGTGCCAGCAGGCCAGGACAGGGGAATACCTACGAGCAGTACTTC
cdr3_aa: CASRPGQGNTYEQYF

clone_size: few
j_call: TRBJ2-7
d_call: -
v_call: TRBV3-1/TRBV3-2
cdr3_nt: TGTGCCAGCAGCCACAGCTCCTACGAGCAGTACTTC
cdr3_aa: CASSHSSYEQYF

clone_size: few
j_call: TRBJ1-6
d_call: TRBD1
v_call: TRBV4-3
cdr3_nt: TGCGCCAGCAGCCAAGACATCCGGGACAGGGATAATTCACCCCTCCACTTT
cdr3_aa: CASSQDIRDRDNSPLHF

clone_size: once
j_call: TRBJ1-4
d_call: TRBD1
v_call: TRBV5-4
cdr3_nt: TGTGCCAGCAGCGAGGGACAGACCCCACCAGGAAAACTGTTTTTT
cdr3_aa: CASSEGQTPPGKLFF

clone_size: -
j_call: TRBJ2-2
d_call: TRBD1
v_call: TRBV5-1
cdr3_nt: TGCGCCAGCAGCGTACAGGGGGCCACCGGGGAGCTGTTTTTT
cdr3_aa: CASSVQGATGELFF

clone_size: -
j_call: TRBJ1-1
d_call: TRBD1
v_call: TRBV19
cdr3_nt: TGTGCCAGTAGTATGACAGGGGACACTGAAGCTTTCTTT
cdr3_aa: CASSMTGDTEAFF

clone_size: -
j_call: TRBJ1-1
d_call: -
v_call: TRBV11-2
cdr3_nt: TGTGCCAGCAGCTTCGAGGCCATGAACACTGAAGCTTTCTTT
cdr3_aa: CASSFEAMNTEAFF

clone_size: -
j_call: TRBJ2-5
d_call: -
v_call: TRBV9
cdr3_nt: TGTGCCAGCAGCGTAGGACAGCAAGAGACCCAGTACTTC
cdr3_aa: CASSVGQQETQYF

clone_size: few
j_call: TRBJ2-5
d_call: TRBD2
v_call: TRBV5-4
cdr3_nt: TGTGCCAGCAGCGGACTAGCGGGGGGGCTAGAGACCCAGTACTTC
cdr3_aa: CASSGLAGGLETQYF

clone_size: -
j_call: TRBJ2-2
d_call: TRBD1
v_call: TRBV7-9
cdr3_nt: TGTGCCAGCAGCTTAGTTTATGGGACAGGGGGCACCGGGGAGCTGTTTTTT
cdr3_aa: CASSLVYGTGGTGELFF

clone_size: -
j_call: TRBJ1-4
d_call: TRBD1
v_call: TRBV2
cdr3_nt: TGTGCCACCTCGGGACAGAGTAATGAAAAACTGTTTTTT
cdr3_aa: CATSGQSNEKLFF